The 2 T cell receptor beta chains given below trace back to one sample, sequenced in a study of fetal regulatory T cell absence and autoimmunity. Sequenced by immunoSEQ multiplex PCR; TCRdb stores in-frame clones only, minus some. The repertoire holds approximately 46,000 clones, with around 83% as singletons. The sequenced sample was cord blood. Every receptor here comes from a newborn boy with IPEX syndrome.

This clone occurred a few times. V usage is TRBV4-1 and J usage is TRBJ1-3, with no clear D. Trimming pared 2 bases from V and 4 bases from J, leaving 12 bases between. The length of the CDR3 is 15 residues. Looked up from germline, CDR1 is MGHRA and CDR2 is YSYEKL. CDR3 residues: CASSQRHLGGNTIYF. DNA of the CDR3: TGCGCCAGCAGCCAAAGACATTTAGGCGGAAACACCATATATTTT.

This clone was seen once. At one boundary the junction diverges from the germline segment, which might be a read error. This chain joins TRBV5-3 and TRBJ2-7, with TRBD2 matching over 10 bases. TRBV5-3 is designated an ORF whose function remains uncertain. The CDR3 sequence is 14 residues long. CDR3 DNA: TGTGCCAGCAGCTTGGGACTAGCGACCTACGAGCAGTACTTC. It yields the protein CASSLGLATYEQYF.